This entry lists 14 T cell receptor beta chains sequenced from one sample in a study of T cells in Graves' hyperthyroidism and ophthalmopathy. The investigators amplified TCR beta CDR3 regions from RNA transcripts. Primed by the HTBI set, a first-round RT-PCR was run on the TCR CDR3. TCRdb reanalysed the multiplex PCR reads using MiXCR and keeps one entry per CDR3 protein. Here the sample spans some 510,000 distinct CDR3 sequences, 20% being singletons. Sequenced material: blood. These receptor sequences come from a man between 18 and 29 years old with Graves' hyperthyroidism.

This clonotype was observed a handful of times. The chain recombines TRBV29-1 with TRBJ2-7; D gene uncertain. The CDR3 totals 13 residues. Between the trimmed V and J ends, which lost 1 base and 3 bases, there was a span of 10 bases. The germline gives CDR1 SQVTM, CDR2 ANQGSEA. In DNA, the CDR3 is TGCAGCGTTGAAGTCGATTCCAACTACGAGCAGTACTTC. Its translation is CSVEVDSNYEQYF.

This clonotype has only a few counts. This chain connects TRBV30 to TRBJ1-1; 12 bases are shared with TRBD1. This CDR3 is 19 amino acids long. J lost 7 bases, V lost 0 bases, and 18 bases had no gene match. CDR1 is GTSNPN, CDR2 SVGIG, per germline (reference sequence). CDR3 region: CAWSVPGGTGGGRLGEAFF. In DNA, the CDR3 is TGTGCCTGGAGTGTACCAGGCGGGACAGGGGGCGGCAGGTTAGGTGAAGCTTTCTTT.

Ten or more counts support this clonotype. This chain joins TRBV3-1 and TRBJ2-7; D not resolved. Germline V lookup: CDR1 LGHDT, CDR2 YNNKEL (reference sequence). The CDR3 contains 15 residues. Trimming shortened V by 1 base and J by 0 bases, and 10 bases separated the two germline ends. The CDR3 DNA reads TGTGCCAGCAGCCAAGGCTTGGTGAGCTCCTACGAGCAGTACTTC. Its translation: CASSQGLVSSYEQYF.

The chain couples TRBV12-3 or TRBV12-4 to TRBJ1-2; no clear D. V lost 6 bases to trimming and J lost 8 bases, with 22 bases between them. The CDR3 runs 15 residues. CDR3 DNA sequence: TGTGCCAGCAGGCCCGGGGTAGGACTCCGGAGGGGCTACACCTTC. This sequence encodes CASRPGVGLRRGYTF.

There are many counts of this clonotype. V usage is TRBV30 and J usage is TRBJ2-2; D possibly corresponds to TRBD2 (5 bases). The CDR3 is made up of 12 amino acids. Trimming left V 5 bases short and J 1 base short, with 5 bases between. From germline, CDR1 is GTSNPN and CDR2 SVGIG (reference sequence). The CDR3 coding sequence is TGTGCCTGGGGACTGAACACCGGGGAGCTGTTTTTT. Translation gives CAWGLNTGELFF. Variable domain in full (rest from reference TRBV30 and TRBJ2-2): SQTIHQWPATLVQPVGSPLSLECTVEGTSNPNLYWYRQAAGRGLQLLFYSVGIGQISSEVPQNLSASRPQDRQFILSSKKLLLSDSGFYLCAWGLNTGELFFGEGSRLTVL.

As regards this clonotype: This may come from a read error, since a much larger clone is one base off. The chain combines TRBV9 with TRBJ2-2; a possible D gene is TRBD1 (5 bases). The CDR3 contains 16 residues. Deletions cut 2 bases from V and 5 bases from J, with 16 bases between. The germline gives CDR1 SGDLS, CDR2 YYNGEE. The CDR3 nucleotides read TGTGCCAGCAGCGTCGGACATGGGGCCCCGACCGGGGAGCTGTTTTTT. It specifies CASSVGHGAPTGELFF. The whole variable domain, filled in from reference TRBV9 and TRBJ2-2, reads DSGVTQTPKHLITATGQRVTLRCSPRSGDLSVYWYQQSLDQGLQFLIQYYNGEERAKGNILERFSAQQFPDLHSELNLSSLELGDSALYFCASSVGHGAPTGELFFGEGSRLTVL.

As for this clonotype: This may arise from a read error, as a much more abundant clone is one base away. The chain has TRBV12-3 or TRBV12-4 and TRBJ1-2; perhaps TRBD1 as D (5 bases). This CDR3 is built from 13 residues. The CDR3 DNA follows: TGTGCCAGCAGCCCCGGGACGGAATATGGCGACACCTTC. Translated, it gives CASSPGTEYGDTF.

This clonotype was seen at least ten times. CDR3 DNA sequence: TGTGCCAGCAGTTTGCGACAGGAGTATGGCTACACCTTC. It yields the protein CASSLRQEYGYTF. The J gene is TRBJ1-2, the V gene TRBV27, with TRBD1 as a possible D gene (6 bases). The CDR3 is 13 residues long. The germline gives CDR1 MNHEY, CDR2 SMNVEV (reference sequence). Deletions cut 3 bases from V and 5 bases from J, with 10 bases between.

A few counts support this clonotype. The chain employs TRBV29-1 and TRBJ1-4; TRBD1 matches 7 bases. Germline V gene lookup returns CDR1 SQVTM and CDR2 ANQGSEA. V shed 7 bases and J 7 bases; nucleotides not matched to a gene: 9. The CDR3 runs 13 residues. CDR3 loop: CSARAGGTEKLFF. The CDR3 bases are TGCAGCGCCAGGGCAGGGGGAACTGAAAAACTGTTTTTT.

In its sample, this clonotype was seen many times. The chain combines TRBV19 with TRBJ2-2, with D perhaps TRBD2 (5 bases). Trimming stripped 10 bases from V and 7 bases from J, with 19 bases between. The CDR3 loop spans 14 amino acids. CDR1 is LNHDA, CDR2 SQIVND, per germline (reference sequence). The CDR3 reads CATRTLGLVGELFF. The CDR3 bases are TGTGCCACTCGGACTCTGGGCTTGGTCGGGGAGCTGTTTTTT.

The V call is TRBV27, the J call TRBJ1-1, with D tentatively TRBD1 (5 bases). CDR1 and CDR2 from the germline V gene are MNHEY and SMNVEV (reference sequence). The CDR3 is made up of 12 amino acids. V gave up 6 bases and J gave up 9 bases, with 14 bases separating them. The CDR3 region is CASRNPTGKAFF. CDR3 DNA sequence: TGTGCCAGCAGGAATCCTACAGGTAAAGCTTTCTTT.

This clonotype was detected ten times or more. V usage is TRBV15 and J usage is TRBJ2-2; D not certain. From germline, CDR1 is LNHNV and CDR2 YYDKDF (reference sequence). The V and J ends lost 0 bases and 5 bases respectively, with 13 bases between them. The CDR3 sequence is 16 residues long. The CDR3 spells CATSREGLLETGELFF. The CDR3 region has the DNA TGTGCCACCAGCAGAGAAGGATTGCTCGAGACCGGGGAGCTGTTTTTT.

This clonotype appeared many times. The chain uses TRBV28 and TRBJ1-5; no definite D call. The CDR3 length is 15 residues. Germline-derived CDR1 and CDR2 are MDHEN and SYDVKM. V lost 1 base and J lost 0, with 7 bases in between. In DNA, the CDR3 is TGTGCCAGCAGTTTATTCCCCAATAGCAATCAGCCCCAGCATTTT. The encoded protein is CASSLFPNSNQPQHF.

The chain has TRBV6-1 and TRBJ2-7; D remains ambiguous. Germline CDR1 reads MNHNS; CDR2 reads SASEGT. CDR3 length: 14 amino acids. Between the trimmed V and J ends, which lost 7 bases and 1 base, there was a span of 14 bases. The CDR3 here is CASTEGGPSYEQYF. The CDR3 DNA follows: TGTGCCAGCACCGAAGGTGGACCTTCCTACGAGCAGTACTTC.